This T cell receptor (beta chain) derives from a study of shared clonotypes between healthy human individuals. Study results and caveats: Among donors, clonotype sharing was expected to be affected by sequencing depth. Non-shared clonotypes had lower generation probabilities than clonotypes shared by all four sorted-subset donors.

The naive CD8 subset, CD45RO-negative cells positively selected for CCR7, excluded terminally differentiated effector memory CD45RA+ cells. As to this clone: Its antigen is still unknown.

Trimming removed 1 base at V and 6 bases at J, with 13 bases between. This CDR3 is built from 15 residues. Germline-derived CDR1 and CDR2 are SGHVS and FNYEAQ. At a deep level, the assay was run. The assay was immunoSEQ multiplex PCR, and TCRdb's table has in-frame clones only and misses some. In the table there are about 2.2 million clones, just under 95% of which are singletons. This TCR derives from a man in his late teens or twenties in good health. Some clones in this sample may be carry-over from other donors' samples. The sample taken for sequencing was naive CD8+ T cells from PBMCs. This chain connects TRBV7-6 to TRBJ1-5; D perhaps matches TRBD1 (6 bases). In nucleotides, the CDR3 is TGTGCCAGCAGCTTAGGTTGGGGGCAGGGTCAGCCCCAGCATTTT. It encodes CASSLGWGQGQPQHF.